These T cell receptor beta chains were read from a single sample in a study of T cells after yellow fever vaccination. TCRdb itself ran the 5' RACE reads through MiXCR, one entry per CDR3 protein. The table records hundreds of thousands of distinct CDR3 sequences, about 17% of them present only once. The material sequenced was PBMCs, taken 4 to 5 days after the first yellow fever vaccination. These receptor sequences come from a man younger than 35 who received the YFV17D yellow fever vaccine. CDR3s include the opening cysteine and the closing phenylalanine or tryptophan. The D gene is left open where the match is weak. Some rows have no size entry. The others give once, few or many, or a class for an expanded clone.

clone size	V gene	J gene	CDR3 length	D gene	CDR3 DNA	CDR3 protein
few	TRBV4-3	TRBJ1-6	16	.	TGCGCCAGCAGCCAAACCACAGGGCAAGATAATTCACCCCTCCACTTT	CASSQTTGQDNSPLHF
few	TRBV9	TRBJ2-7	16	.	TGTGCCAGCAGCCCGTCCGGGGGAAGGGCCTCCTACGAGCAGTACTTC	CASSPSGGRASYEQYF
.	TRBV7-9	TRBJ1-1	11	.	TGTGCCAGCACACAGGGCACTGAAGCTTTCTTT	CASTQGTEAFF
few	TRBV12-3/TRBV12-4	TRBJ2-5	15	.	TGTGCCAGCACCCACAGCCCGGGGTACCAAGAGACCCAGTACTTC	CASTHSPGYQETQYF
.	TRBV10-1	TRBJ1-5	16	.	TGCGCCAGCAGTGGGGGGCGCGCGCGCGCGGATCAGCCCCAGCATTTT	CASSGGRARADQPQHF
few	TRBV6-2/TRBV6-3	TRBJ2-3	16	.	TGTGCCAGCGGGCCTATGGGGGCATGGGGCACAGATACGCAGTATTTT	CASGPMGAWGTDTQYF
few	TRBV7-9	TRBJ2-3	15	TRBD1	TGTGCCAGCAGCTTAGTAGGGACAGGGGAAGATACGCAGTATTTT	CASSLVGTGEDTQYF
.	TRBV11-2	TRBJ2-1	18	.	TGTGCCAGCAGCTTAAGGGGGGCATCGGGGGGCGATAAGAATGAGCAGTTCTTC	CASSLRGASGGDKNEQFF
.	TRBV14	TRBJ2-7	15	.	TGTGCCAGCAGCCTCCTGAGGGGGGCCCATGGGGAGCAGTACTTC	CASSLLRGAHGEQYF
.	TRBV20-1	TRBJ2-3	14	.	TGCAGTGCTAGAGATCTGTCAGGGACAGATACGCAGTATTTT	CSARDLSGTDTQYF
few	TRBV29-1	TRBJ1-1	14	.	TGCAGCGTTGATAGGAACGACAGGTGGACTGAAGCTTTCTTT	CSVDRNDRWTEAFF
.	TRBV13	TRBJ2-3	15	TRBD2	TGTGCCAGCAGTCCTAGCGGGCTCGGCACAGATACGCAGTATTTT	CASSPSGLGTDTQYF
.	TRBV7-2	TRBJ2-3	15	.	TGTGCCAGCAGCTTTGGGGGTCGAGGGGGTGGTACGCAGTATTTT	CASSFGGRGGGTQYF
.	TRBV5-6	TRBJ2-3	15	.	TGTGCCAGCAGCTTAGGCGGGATGAGCACAGATACGCAGTATTTT	CASSLGGMSTDTQYF
.	TRBV20-1	TRBJ1-3	12	.	TGCAGTGCCCCTCTCTCTGGAAACACCATATATTTT	CSAPLSGNTIYF
.	TRBV19	TRBJ2-2	16	.	TGTGCCAGTAGAACTATAAGGATCCCGAACACCGGAGAGCTGTTTTTT	CASRTIRIPNTGELFF
.	TRBV12-3/TRBV12-4	TRBJ1-5	21	.	TGTGCCAGCGTTCCGGGGGGCAAGGACTTTATTCCTCCCCTTCCCTTTCAGCCCCAGCATTTT	CASVPGGKDFIPPLPFQPQHF
many	TRBV6-5	TRBJ1-2	15	.	TGTGCCAGCAGTTACTCCCGTGGCAGGGTCTATGGCTACACCTTC	CASSYSRGRVYGYTF
.	TRBV29-1	TRBJ2-2	14	.	TGCAGCGTTGATCCAGGGGTGAACACCGGGGAGCTGTTTTTT	CSVDPGVNTGELFF
.	TRBV4-3	TRBJ2-7	14	.	TGCGCCAGCAGCCACGTCGGCCGTCAGGACGAGCAGTACTTC	CASSHVGRQDEQYF
.	TRBV5-1	TRBJ2-2	15	.	TGCGCCAGCAGCCACGGCTTCGCGAACACCGGGGAGCTGTTTTTT	CASSHGFANTGELFF
.	TRBV24-1	TRBJ2-2	15	TRBD1	TGTGCCACCAGTGAGGCCGGGACAGGGACCGGGGAGCTGTTTTTT	CATSEAGTGTGELFF
.	TRBV7-6	TRBJ2-5	18	TRBD2	TGTGCCAGCAGCCCCCCCTCGAGGAGCGGGGACGTCCAAGAGACCCAGTACTTC	CASSPPSRSGDVQETQYF
few	TRBV11-3	TRBJ2-1	15	.	TGTGCCAGCAGCCTAGGCGAGGGGGGGTACAATGAGCAGTTCTTC	CASSLGEGGYNEQFF
.	TRBV7-9	TRBJ1-1	13	.	TGTGCCAGCTATCCCAATCAGAACACTGAAGCTTTCTTT	CASYPNQNTEAFF
.	TRBV29-1	TRBJ2-2	11	.	TGCAGCGTTGAATGGGGTCGGGAGCTGTTTTTT	CSVEWGRELFF
.	TRBV6-5	TRBJ1-2	13	.	TGTGCCAGCAGTTATGTCAGAACCTATGGCTACACCTTC	CASSYVRTYGYTF
few	TRBV7-2	TRBJ2-1	14	.	TGTGCCAGCAGTTTCACTGGGGACTCCCCCCTCGGGTTCTTC	CASSFTGDSPLGFF
few	TRBV14	TRBJ2-2	13	.	TGTGCCAGCAGCCAAAGGTTGGCCGGGGAGCTGTTTTTT	CASSQRLAGELFF
few	TRBV12-3/TRBV12-4	TRBJ1-4	17	TRBD1	TGTGCCAGCAGTACGAGGACAGGGTCTTTTACTAATGAAAAACTGTTTTTT	CASSTRTGSFTNEKLFF
.	TRBV6-5	TRBJ1-2	17	.	TGTGCCAGCAGTTACTCGGCGGGGGCGCCCCGTCGTTATGGCTACACCTTC	CASSYSAGAPRRYGYTF
.	TRBV6-5	TRBJ1-1	14	.	TGTGCCAGCAGTTTTGCCAGCATGAACACTGAAGCTTTCTTT	CASSFASMNTEAFF
.	TRBV5-1	TRBJ1-2	13	TRBD1	TGCGCCAGCAGCTTCGACAGGGTATATCCCTACACCTTC	CASSFDRVYPYTF
medium-sized	TRBV7-9	TRBJ1-2	13	.	TGTGCCAGCAGCTTAGCGAACGGGAATGGCTACACCTTC	CASSLANGNGYTF
few	TRBV7-2	TRBJ1-5	18	.	TGTGCCAGCAGCTTAGCGCTCACAGTTGGGGGGAACAATCAGCCCCAGCATTTT	CASSLALTVGGNNQPQHF
few	TRBV12-3/TRBV12-4	TRBJ2-1	16	TRBD2	TGTGCCAGCAGTTTTCCCCAGAGCGGGGGGGCAAATGAGCAGTTCTTC	CASSFPQSGGANEQFF
.	TRBV5-1	TRBJ2-3	17	TRBD1	TGCGCCAGCAGCTTGGGGAACAGGGGTGTCAGTATGGATACGCAGTATTTT	CASSLGNRGVSMDTQYF
few	TRBV7-9	TRBJ2-5	17	.	TGTGCCAGCGGGACCCGTGGGGAGACCAAATCTCAAGAGACCCAGTACTTC	CASGTRGETKSQETQYF
many	TRBV7-9	TRBJ2-3	16	TRBD2	TGTGCCAGCAGCCTCATACTAGCGGGGGCCACAGATACGCAGTATTTT	CASSLILAGATDTQYF
.	TRBV29-1	TRBJ2-7	14	TRBD1	TGCAGCGCCAAAGACAGGGGCCCGACCTACGAGCAGTACTTC	CSAKDRGPTYEQYF
.	TRBV4-1	TRBJ2-3	18	TRBD1	TGCGCCAGCAGCCAAGGCGTTTCCGGGACAGGGGGCACAGATACGCAGTATTTT	CASSQGVSGTGGTDTQYF
few	TRBV7-8	TRBJ1-1	13	.	TGTGCCAGCAGCTTGGGAGACAGTGGCGGGGCTTTCTTT	CASSLGDSGGAFF
.	TRBV3-1	TRBJ1-1	13	.	TGTGCCAGCATCCCCCTACAGGGAACTGAAGCTTTCTTT	CASIPLQGTEAFF
few	TRBV12-3/TRBV12-4	TRBJ2-3	15	.	TGTGCCAGCAGTTTAGTAGCTCTACCCACAGATACGCAGTATTTT	CASSLVALPTDTQYF
.	TRBV5-2	TRBJ2-6	17	.	TGTGCCAGCTCCCTGGGGACAGCAAGCTCTGGGGCCAACGTCCTGACTTTC	CASSLGTASSGANVLTF
.	TRBV12-3/TRBV12-4	TRBJ2-3	15	.	TGTGCCAGCACCTCCGAGGGGTTTTCCACAGATACGCAGTATTTT	CASTSEGFSTDTQYF
.	TRBV10-3	TRBJ1-2	11	.	TGTGCCATCAGTGAGTCGAAAGGCTACACCTTC	CAISESKGYTF
.	TRBV10-3	TRBJ1-2	13	TRBD1	TGTGCCATCAGCGCCGGGACAGGGGCCCGCTACACCTTC	CAISAGTGARYTF
few	TRBV7-3	TRBJ2-1	17	.	TGTGCCAGCAGCCCACGGGTGGGACAAAGCTCCTACAATGAGCAGTTCTTC	CASSPRVGQSSYNEQFF
few	TRBV4-3	TRBJ1-4	15	.	TGCGCCAGCAGCCAAGGTCCAGGGCGCGGGGAAAAACTGTTTTTT	CASSQGPGRGEKLFF
few	TRBV6-5	TRBJ2-7	18	TRBD2	TGTGCCAGCAGTTACTCTGGGACTAGCGGGGGGTTTTCCTACGAGCAGTACTTC	CASSYSGTSGGFSYEQYF
.	TRBV11-1	TRBJ2-5	19	TRBD2	TGTGCCAGCAGCGCGAAAAGAGGGACTAGCGGGGGGGTCGTAGAGACCCAGTACTTC	CASSAKRGTSGGVVETQYF